Listed here are 8 T cell receptor beta chains from one sample, sequenced in a study of Ad26.COV2.S vaccination and SARS-CoV-2 variants. Sequencing used immunoSEQ multiplex PCR; TCRdb keeps in-frame clones, though not all of them. The table lists about 410,000 clones, 70% to 90% of them singletons, with roughly 3% in the top ten. Regarding treatment: roughly 18 received Ad26.COV2.S at low or high dose, single or two shots; 5 received placebo; per-sample allocation not given. Sampling was done on day 63 after the first vaccine or placebo injection. The specimen comprised peripheral blood, sampled in a trial of Ad26.COV2.S vaccine versus placebo. These receptors came from a person aged 18 to 59 who received the Ad26.COV2.S COVID-19 vaccine or a placebo.

The chain uses TRBV5-5 and TRBJ2-1, with D possibly TRBD1 on 6 matching bases. V lost 2 bases and J lost 9, with 12 bases in between. Germline lookup yields CDR1 SGHKS and CDR2 YYEKEE (reference sequence). This CDR3 region has 13 residues. CDR3 region: CASSLQQGREQFF. DNA of the CDR3: TGTGCCAGCAGCTTACAACAGGGTCGTGAGCAGTTCTTC.

The chain links TRBV5-4 to TRBJ2-1, with D perhaps matching TRBD1 or TRBD2 (6 bases each). Germline CDR1 and CDR2: SGHNT and YYREEE (reference sequence). This CDR3 is built from 15 residues. Trimming took off 4 bases at V and 4 bases at J, with 15 bases between the two ends. The CDR3 loop is CASSPTGASYNEQFF. The CDR3 coding sequence is TGTGCCAGCAGCCCCACGGGGGCATCGTACAATGAGCAGTTCTTC.

The genes are TRBV28 and TRBJ2-2, with a weak D call TRBD1 (6 bases). This CDR3 region has 15 residues. Germline V gene lookup returns CDR1 MDHEN and CDR2 SYDVKM. V lost 7 bases and J 3 bases, leaving 15 bases between the germline ends. This CDR3 reads CASNTLGQYTGELFF. The CDR3 nucleotides are TGTGCCAGCAATACCCTTGGACAGTACACCGGGGAGCTGTTTTTT.

This clone has only one observation. The rearrangement links TRBV5-1 to TRBJ1-1; the match to TRBD1 covers 8 bases. Germline V gives CDR1 SGHRS, CDR2 YFSETQ. The CDR3 has 14 residues. The V and J ends lost 3 bases and 10 bases, in that order; junction bases with no gene match: 11. CDR3 loop: CASSSDRASTGAFF. The CDR3 DNA sequence: TGCGCCAGCAGCTCGGACAGGGCGAGCACCGGAGCTTTCTTT.

The genes are TRBV2 and TRBJ2-1, with 8 bases aligning to TRBD1. The germline V gene has CDR1 SNHLY and CDR2 FYNNEI. V gave up 6 bases and J gave up 8 bases; unmatched junction bases: 12. This CDR3 comprises 15 residues. CDR3 region: CASRRQGAFGYEQFF. The DNA of the CDR3 is TGTGCCAGCAGGCGGCAGGGGGCATTTGGCTATGAGCAGTTCTTC. Variable domain in full (rest from reference TRBV2 and TRBJ2-1): EPEVTQTPSHQVTQMGQEVILRCVPISNHLYFYWYRQILGQKVEFLVSFYNNEISEKSEIFDDQFSVERPDGSNFTLKIRSTKLEDSAMYFCASRRQGAFGYEQFFGPGTRLTVL.

V gene TRBV6-1 combines with J gene TRBJ1-2; D is possibly TRBD1 (5 bases). The germline V gene has CDR1 MNHNS and CDR2 SASEGT. The V gene lost 2 bases and the J gene lost 8 bases, with 12 bases spanning the gap. This CDR3 region has 13 residues. CDR3 in DNA: TGTGCCAGCAGTGAAACAGGCGAGGGGGGCTACACCTTC. Translating it yields CASSETGEGGYTF.

This clone appeared a single time. The chain combines TRBV4-1 with TRBJ2-1; D remains ambiguous. CDR1 and CDR2 (germline): MGHRA, YSYEKL. V lost 6 bases and J lost 9, with 18 bases in between. The CDR3 is 14 residues long. CDR3 nucleotide sequence: TGCGCCAGCAGTCCTACCCGTTTTTTGGGTGAGCAGTTCTTC. This translates into CASSPTRFLGEQFF.

V is TRBV10-3 and J is TRBJ2-3; D is unclear. The V gene's germline CDR1 is ENHRY and CDR2 SYGVKD. The CDR3 is made up of 13 amino acids. Trimming pared 6 bases from V and 4 bases from J, leaving 11 bases between. CDR3: CAISYDISDTQYF. Here the CDR3 DNA reads TGTGCCATCAGCTATGACATCTCAGATACGCAGTATTTT.